The source of this T cell receptor (beta chain) is a study of T cells after yellow fever vaccination. Across the whole study: In the case of low-cell-number fractions, SMART-Seq v4 Ultra Low Input was used for preparation. Findings and caveats of the study: There was a small share of clonotypes that showed up in both the CD4 and CD8 compartments. Post-booster repertoires again held most primary-vaccination clones (roughly 96% CD4, about 90% CD8). In FACS-sorted repertoires, abundant clonotypes from the bulk population could appear as contaminants.

MiXCR, applied by TCRdb to the 5' RACE reads, yields one record per CDR3 protein. The sample gives approximately 510,000 distinct CDR3 sequences, around a fifth of which show up once; roughly a sixth is in the top ten. This clonotype has only a few counts. What it recognizes is unknown. Germline CDR1 MNHNY, CDR2 SVGAGI (reference sequence). With 8 bases removed from V and 5 bases from J, the gap between germline ends came to 12 bases. This CDR3 has 12 amino acids. This chain links TRBV6-6 with TRBJ1-2, with D uncertain. This receptor was obtained from a man aged 18 to 29 who received the YFV17D yellow fever vaccine. Source: PBMCs, taken 21 days after the first yellow fever vaccination. As DNA, the CDR3 is TGTGCCAGCGGGCGACACAGTTATGGCTACACCTTC. Translated, it gives CASGRHSYGYTF.